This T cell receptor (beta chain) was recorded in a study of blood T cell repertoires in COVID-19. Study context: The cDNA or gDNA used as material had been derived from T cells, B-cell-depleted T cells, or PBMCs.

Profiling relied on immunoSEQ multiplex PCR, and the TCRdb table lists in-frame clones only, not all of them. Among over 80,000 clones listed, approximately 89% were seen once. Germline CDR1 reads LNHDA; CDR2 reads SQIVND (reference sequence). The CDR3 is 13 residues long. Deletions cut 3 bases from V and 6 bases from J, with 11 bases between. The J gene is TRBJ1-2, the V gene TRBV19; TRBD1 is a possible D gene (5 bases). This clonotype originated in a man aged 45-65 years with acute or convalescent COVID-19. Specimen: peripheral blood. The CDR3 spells CASSMAGVNGYTF. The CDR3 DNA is TGTGCCAGTAGTATGGCGGGGGTGAATGGCTACACCTTC.